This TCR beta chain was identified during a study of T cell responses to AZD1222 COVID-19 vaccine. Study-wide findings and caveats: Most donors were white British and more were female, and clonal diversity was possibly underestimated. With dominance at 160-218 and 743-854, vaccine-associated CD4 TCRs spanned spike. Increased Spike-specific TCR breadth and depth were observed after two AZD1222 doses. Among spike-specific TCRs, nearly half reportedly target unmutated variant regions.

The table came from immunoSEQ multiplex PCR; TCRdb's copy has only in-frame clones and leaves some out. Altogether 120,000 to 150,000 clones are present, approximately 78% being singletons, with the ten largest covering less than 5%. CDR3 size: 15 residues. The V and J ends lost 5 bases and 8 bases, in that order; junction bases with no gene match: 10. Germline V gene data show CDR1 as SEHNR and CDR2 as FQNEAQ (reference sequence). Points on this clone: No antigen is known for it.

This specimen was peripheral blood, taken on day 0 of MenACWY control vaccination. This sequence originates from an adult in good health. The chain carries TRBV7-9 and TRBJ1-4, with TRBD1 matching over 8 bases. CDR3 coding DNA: TGTGCCAGCAGCAAAAGACAGGGGAGTTGGGAAAAACTGTTTTTT. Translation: CASSKRQGSWEKLFF.